A single sample is the source of the 14 T cell receptor beta chains below, sequenced in a study of response to subunit inactivated influenza vaccine (dated by TCRdb to about 2018). The library was produced with RT-PCR. Sequencing was carried out with an Illumina HiSeq 2500. The raw public data were reprocessed by TCRdb itself: fastp quality trimming at Q25, MiXCR clonotype calling, in-frame beta chains only. Identical CDR3 proteins give one entry, which carries the most common genes and DNA. For this sample the table gives around 580,000 distinct CDR3 sequences, of which less than 15% were detected only once. The top ten clonotypes cover approximately 12% of the sample. The specimen comprised PBMCs from blood, sampled 11 to 12 days after vaccination. These receptors were collected from a man aged 50 to 60 who received an inactivated influenza vaccine. Donor details come from another sample of the same person, matched by shared clones.

The genes are TRBV12-3 or TRBV12-4 and TRBJ1-1; TRBD1 agrees at 9 bases. Trimming at V came to 6 bases and at J to 6 bases, leaving 11 bases not matched to a gene. This CDR3 comprises 15 residues. This CDR3 is CASRGKQGAYAEAFF. CDR3 nucleotide sequence: TGTGCCAGCAGGGGCAAACAGGGGGCATACGCTGAAGCTTTCTTT.

This clonotype has just a few counts. The chain carries TRBV20-1 and TRBJ2-1; the D gene could be TRBD1 or TRBD2 (5 bases each). Deletions cut 3 bases from V and 11 bases from J, with 29 bases between. CDR3 length: 17 residues. Germline V gene sequence: CDR1 DFQATT, CDR2 SNEGSKA (reference sequence). CDR3 in DNA: TGCAGTGCTAGGGGGGACCCCTCCCCTCTCTACAAAATGAAGCAGTTCTTC. Translated: CSARGDPSPLYKMKQFF.

This clonotype was detected only a few times. The chain carries TRBV4-3 and TRBJ2-7; 7 nucleotides match TRBD1. Germline V gene sequence: CDR1 LGHNA, CDR2 YSLEER. The CDR3 runs 13 residues. V shed 4 bases and J 5 bases; nucleotides not matched to a gene: 5. The CDR3 is CASSRQGLDEQYF. In nucleotides, the CDR3 is TGCGCCAGCAGCCGACAGGGTCTGGACGAGCAGTACTTC.

The genes are TRBV11-2 and TRBJ1-6; 10 nucleotides line up with TRBD1. After removal of 5 bases from V and 0 bases from J, the junction contained 10 bases not matched to a gene. The CDR3 totals 19 residues. Germline V gene sequence: CDR1 SGHAT, CDR2 FQNNGV. The CDR3 bases are TGTGCCAGCAGCGCCGGGACAGGGGACTCCTTCTCCTATAATTCACCCCTCCACTTT. Translated: CASSAGTGDSFSYNSPLHF.

This clonotype came up many times. The J gene is TRBJ2-2, the V gene TRBV12-3 or TRBV12-4; no reliable D call. This CDR3 has 11 amino acids. Trimming took off 6 bases at V and 6 bases at J, with 5 bases between the two ends. The CDR3 here is CASSGPGELFF. For the CDR3, the DNA is TGTGCCAGCAGCGGTCCCGGGGAGCTGTTTTTT.

The V gene is TRBV4-3, the J gene TRBJ2-1; 8 bases map to TRBD2. The CDR3 extends over 14 amino acids. The junction had 7 bases not matched to a gene; V was cut back by 4 bases and J by 8 bases. Germline values: CDR1 LGHNA, CDR2 YSLEER. As DNA, the CDR3 is TGCGCCAGCAGCCCAATCCCGCGGGGGGATGAGCAGTTCTTC. Protein product: CASSPIPRGDEQFF.

The chain carries TRBV10-3 and TRBJ2-7; the match to TRBD1 covers 11 bases. The CDR3 sequence is 19 residues long. After removal of 0 bases from V and 8 bases from J, the junction contained 18 bases not matched to a gene. Germline-derived CDR1 and CDR2 are ENHRY and SYGVKD. The CDR3 sequence: CAISESGGSAGTGGVQQYF. CDR3 sequence (DNA): TGTGCCATCAGTGAGTCTGGGGGTTCCGCCGGGACAGGGGGTGTTCAGCAGTACTTC.

The chain carries TRBV18 and TRBJ2-7; D uncertain. CDR1 is KGHSH, CDR2 LQKENI, per germline. The CDR3 has 14 residues. The V gene lost 3 bases and the J gene lost 1 base, with 10 bases spanning the gap. The CDR3 loop reads CASSPTSQSYEQYF. CDR3 DNA: TGTGCCAGCTCACCTACAAGTCAATCCTACGAGCAGTACTTC. The whole variable domain, filled in from reference TRBV18 and TRBJ2-7, reads NAGVMQNPRHLVRRRGQEARLRCSPMKGHSHVYWYRQLPEEGLKFMVYLQKENIIDESGMPKERFSAEFPKEGPSILRIQQVVRGDSAAYFCASSPTSQSYEQYFGPGTRLTVT.

This clonotype was detected only a few times. V is TRBV6-1 and J is TRBJ1-6, with a possible D match to TRBD1 (6 bases). V was pared by 7 bases and J by 5 bases, with 12 bases between. The CDR3 is 14 residues long. Germline V gene sequence: CDR1 MNHNS, CDR2 SASEGT. CDR3 in DNA: TGTGCCAGCAATAGAAGGACAGATAATTCACCCCTCCACTTT. It translates to CASNRRTDNSPLHF.

V gene TRBV29-1 combines with J gene TRBJ1-2, with 11 bases identical to TRBD1. From germline, CDR1 is SQVTM and CDR2 ANQGSEA. The CDR3 spans 12 residues. J gave up 7 bases and V 5 bases, and 3 bases lay outside the gene matches. The DNA of the CDR3 is TGCAGCGTTCCGGACAGGGGGCTTGGCTACACCTTC. Translating it yields CSVPDRGLGYTF.

The J gene is TRBJ2-1, the V gene TRBV5-6; D is possibly TRBD1 (6 bases). V lost 2 bases, J lost 4 bases, and 10 bases lay in between. This CDR3 comprises 14 residues. CDR1 and CDR2 from the germline V gene are SGHDT and YYEEEE. In nucleotides, the CDR3 is TGTGCCAGCAGCTTCTGGACAGTTTACAATGAGCAGTTCTTC. Its translation: CASSFWTVYNEQFF.

The genes are TRBV28 and TRBJ1-3; weak D call: TRBD1 (6 bases). Germline V gene data show CDR1 as MDHEN and CDR2 as SYDVKM. The CDR3 is made up of 14 amino acids. V was trimmed by 7 bases and J by 4 bases, leaving 14 bases between them. This CDR3 is CASTLGTRGNTIYF. Written as DNA, the CDR3 is TGTGCCAGCACCCTCGGGACACGGGGAAACACCATATATTTT.

In this sample, this clonotype turned up many times. The V gene is TRBV5-6, the J gene TRBJ2-7; TRBD1 matches 7 bases. With 1 base clipped from V and 6 bases from J, the junction kept 1 base outside the gene matches. CDR1 is SGHDT, CDR2 YYEEEE, per germline. The CDR3 contains 12 residues. The CDR3 here is CASSLNRGEQYF. Written as DNA, the CDR3 is TGTGCCAGCAGCTTGAACAGGGGCGAGCAGTACTTC.

V usage is TRBV4-3 and J usage is TRBJ2-5, with 10 bases fitting TRBD1. The CDR3 is 16 residues long. The germline CDR1 and CDR2 sequences are LGHNA and YSLEER. The J segment lost 2 bases and the V segment lost 3 bases, leaving 6 bases of the junction unmatched. CDR3 bases: TGCGCCAGCAGCCAGGGACAGGGGAAAGGGCAAGAGACCCAGTACTTC. Translated, it gives CASSQGQGKGQETQYF.